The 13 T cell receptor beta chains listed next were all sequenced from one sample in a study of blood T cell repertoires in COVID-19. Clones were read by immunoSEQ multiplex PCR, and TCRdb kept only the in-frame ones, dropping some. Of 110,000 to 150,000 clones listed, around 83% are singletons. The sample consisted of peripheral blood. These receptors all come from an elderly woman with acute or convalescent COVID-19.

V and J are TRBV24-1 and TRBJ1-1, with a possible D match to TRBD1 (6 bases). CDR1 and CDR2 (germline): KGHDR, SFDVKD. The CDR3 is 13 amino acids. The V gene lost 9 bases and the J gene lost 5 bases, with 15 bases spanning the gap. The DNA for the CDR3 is TGTGCCACCTCCACGGGACACACAACTGAAGCTTTCTTT. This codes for CATSTGHTTEAFF.

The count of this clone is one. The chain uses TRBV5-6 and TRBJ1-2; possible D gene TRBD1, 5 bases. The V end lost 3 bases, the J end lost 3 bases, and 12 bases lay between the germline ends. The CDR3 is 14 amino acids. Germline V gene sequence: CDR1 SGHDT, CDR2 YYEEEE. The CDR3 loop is CASSSIQVYYGYTF. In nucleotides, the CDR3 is TGTGCCAGCAGCTCCATACAGGTCTACTATGGCTACACCTTC.

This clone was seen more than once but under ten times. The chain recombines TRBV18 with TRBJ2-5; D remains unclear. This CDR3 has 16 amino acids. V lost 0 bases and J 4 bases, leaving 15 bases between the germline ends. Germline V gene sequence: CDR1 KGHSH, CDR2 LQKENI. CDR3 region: CASSPPPDWSGETQYF. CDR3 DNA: TGTGCCAGCTCACCACCCCCCGACTGGTCTGGAGAGACCCAGTACTTC.

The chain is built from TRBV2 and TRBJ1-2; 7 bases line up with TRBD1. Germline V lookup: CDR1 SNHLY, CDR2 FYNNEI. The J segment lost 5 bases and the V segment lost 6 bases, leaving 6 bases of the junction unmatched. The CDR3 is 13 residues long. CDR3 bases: TGTGCCAGCAGAACAGGGGCTGGGTATGGCTACACCTTC. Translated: CASRTGAGYGYTF. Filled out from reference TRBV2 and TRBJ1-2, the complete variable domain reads EPEVTQTPSHQVTQMGQEVILRCVPISNHLYFYWYRQILGQKVEFLVSFYNNEISEKSEIFDDQFSVERPDGSNFTLKIRSTKLEDSAMYFCASRTGAGYGYTFGSGTRLTVV.

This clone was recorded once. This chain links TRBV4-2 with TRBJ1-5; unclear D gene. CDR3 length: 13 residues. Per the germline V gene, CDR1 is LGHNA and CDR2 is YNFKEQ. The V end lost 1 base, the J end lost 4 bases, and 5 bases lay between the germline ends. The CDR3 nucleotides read TGTGCCAGCAGCCAAGGAGGGAATCAGCCCCAGCATTTT. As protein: CASSQGGNQPQHF.

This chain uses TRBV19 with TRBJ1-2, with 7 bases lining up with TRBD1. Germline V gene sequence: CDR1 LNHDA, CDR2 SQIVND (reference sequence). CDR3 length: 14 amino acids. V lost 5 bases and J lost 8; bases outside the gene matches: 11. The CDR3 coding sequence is TGTGCCAGTAGTGGGCGGGAGGGGGCGAGCGGCTACACCTTC. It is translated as CASSGREGASGYTF.

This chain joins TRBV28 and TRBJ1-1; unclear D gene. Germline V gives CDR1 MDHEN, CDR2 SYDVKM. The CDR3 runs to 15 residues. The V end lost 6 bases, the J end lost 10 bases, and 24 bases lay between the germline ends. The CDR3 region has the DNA TGTGCCAGCAGCCCGCACGGGATATACATTACGGGAGCTTTCTTT. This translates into CASSPHGIYITGAFF.

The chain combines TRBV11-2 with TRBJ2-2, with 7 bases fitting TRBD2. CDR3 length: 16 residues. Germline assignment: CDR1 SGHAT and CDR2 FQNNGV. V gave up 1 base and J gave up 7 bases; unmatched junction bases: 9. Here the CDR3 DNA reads TGTGCCAGCAGCTTAGGGGGCGGGGGTCCCAACGGGGAGCTGTTTTTT. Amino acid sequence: CASSLGGGGPNGELFF.

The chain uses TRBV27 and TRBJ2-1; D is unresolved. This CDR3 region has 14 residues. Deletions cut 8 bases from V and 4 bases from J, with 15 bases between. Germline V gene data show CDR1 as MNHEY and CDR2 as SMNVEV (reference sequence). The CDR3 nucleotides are TGTGCCAGCCACGCTGGCTCTTTATACAATGAGCAGTTCTTC. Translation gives CASHAGSLYNEQFF.

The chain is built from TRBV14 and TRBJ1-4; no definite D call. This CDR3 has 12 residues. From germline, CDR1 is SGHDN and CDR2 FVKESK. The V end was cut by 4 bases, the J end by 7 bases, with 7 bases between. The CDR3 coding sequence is TGTGCCAGCAGCCCTACAGCTGAAAAACTGTTTTTT. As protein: CASSPTAEKLFF.

Written as DNA, the CDR3 is TGTGCCAGCACCCTAACGGGGGAGATCACAGATACGCAGTATTTT. This codes for CASTLTGEITDTQYF. This chain uses TRBV2 with TRBJ2-3; TRBD2 might be the D (6 bases). Per the germline V gene, CDR1 is SNHLY and CDR2 is FYNNEI. This CDR3 is 15 amino acids long. V was shortened by 7 bases and J by 2 bases, with 16 bases between the two germline ends.

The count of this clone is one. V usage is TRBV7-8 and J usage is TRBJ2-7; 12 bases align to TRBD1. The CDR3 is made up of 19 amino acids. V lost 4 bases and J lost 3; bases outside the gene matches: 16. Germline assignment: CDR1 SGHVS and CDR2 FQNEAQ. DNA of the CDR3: TGTGCCAGCAGCTACAGCGCCGGGACAGGGGGCAGCTGGGTCTACGAGCAGTACTTC. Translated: CASSYSAGTGGSWVYEQYF.

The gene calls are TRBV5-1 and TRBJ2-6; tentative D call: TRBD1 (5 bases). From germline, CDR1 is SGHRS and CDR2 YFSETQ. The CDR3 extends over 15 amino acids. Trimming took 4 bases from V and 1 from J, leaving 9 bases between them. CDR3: CASSRAGSGANVLTF. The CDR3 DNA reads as TGCGCCAGCAGCAGGGCAGGGTCTGGGGCCAACGTCCTGACTTTC. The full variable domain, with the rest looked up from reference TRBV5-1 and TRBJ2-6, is KAGVTQTPRYLIKTRGQQVTLSCSPISGHRSVSWYQQTPGQGLQFLFEYFSETQRNKGNFPGRFSGRQFSNSRSEMNVSTLELGDSALYLCASSRAGSGANVLTFGAGSRLTVL.